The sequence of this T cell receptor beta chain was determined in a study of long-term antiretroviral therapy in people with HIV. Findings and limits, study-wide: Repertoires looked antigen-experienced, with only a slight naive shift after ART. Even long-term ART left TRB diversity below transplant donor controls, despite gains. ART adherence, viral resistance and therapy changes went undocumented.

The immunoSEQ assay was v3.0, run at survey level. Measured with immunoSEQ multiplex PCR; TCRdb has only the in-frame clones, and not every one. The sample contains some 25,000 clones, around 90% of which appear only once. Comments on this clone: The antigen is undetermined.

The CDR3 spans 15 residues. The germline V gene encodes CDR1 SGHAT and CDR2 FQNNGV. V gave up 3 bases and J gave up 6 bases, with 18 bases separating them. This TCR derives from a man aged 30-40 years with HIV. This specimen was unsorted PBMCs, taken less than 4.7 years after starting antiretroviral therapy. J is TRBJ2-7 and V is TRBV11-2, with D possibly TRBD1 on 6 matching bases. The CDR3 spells CASSFETGQLGEQYF. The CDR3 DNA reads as TGTGCCAGCAGCTTCGAGACCGGACAGCTCGGCGAGCAGTACTTC.